These T cell receptor beta chains were read from a single sample in a study of blood T cells in healthy people across ages. TCRdb reanalysed the 5' RACE reads using MiXCR and keeps one entry per CDR3 protein. The sample lists roughly 800,000 distinct CDR3 sequences; roughly 60% were seen once. Sequencing was carried out using blood. The receptors derive from a man younger than 45 in good health. The CDR3 runs from the conserved cysteine through the conserved F or W. The D gene is left open where the match is weak. The size field is filled for only some rows; it gives once, few, many or a size class.

clone size,V gene,J gene,CDR3 length,D gene,CDR3 protein,CDR3 DNA
-,TRBV11-2,TRBJ2-5,17,TRBD1,CASSDRRTGHSKETQYF,TGTGCCAGCAGCGACCGAAGGACAGGACACTCGAAAGAGACCCAGTACTTC
few,TRBV7-2,TRBJ1-2,14,-,CASSFDGGFASYTF,TGTGCCAGTAGCTTTGACGGAGGATTTGCTAGCTACACCTTC
once,TRBV7-2,TRBJ1-6,13,-,CASSGTKNSPLHF,TGTGCCAGCAGTGGGACAAAGAATTCACCCCTCCACTTT
-,TRBV20-1,TRBJ2-3,17,TRBD2,CSARNNWASGVADTQYF,TGCAGTGCCCGCAATAATTGGGCTAGCGGTGTGGCAGATACGCAGTATTTT
-,TRBV11-2,TRBJ2-2,17,TRBD2,CASSPLGGTRYTGELFF,TGTGCCAGCAGCCCATTAGGGGGGACTAGATACACCGGGGAGCTGTTTTTT
-,TRBV7-3,TRBJ2-5,13,-,CASSLSSSGTQYF,TGTGCCAGCAGCTTAAGTAGCTCTGGGACCCAGTACTTC
-,TRBV28,TRBJ2-5,14,TRBD1,CASTPDRFIYERYF,TGTGCCAGCACCCCGGACAGGTTCATCTACGAGCGGTACTTC
few,TRBV30,TRBJ2-1,14,-,CAWRRPGVVNEQFF,TGTGCCTGGAGGAGACCGGGAGTAGTTAATGAGCAGTTCTTC
-,TRBV7-6,TRBJ2-6,17,TRBD1,CASSSGQGSSGANVLTF,TGTGCCAGCAGTTCCGGACAGGGCAGCTCTGGGGCCAACGTCCTGACTTTC
-,TRBV7-9,TRBJ2-5,16,-,CASSSRGSSRSGEQYF,TGTGCCAGCAGCTCCCGTGGGAGTTCTCGGTCTGGGGAGCAGTACTTC
few,TRBV5-1,TRBJ2-1,18,TRBD2,CASSLPPDSGGAGNEQFF,TGCGCCAGCAGCTTGCCGCCAGACAGCGGGGGGGCTGGAAATGAGCAGTTCTTC
-,TRBV20-1,TRBJ2-1,16,-,CSASFADLSSYNEQFF,TGCAGTGCTAGTTTCGCAGACCTGAGCTCCTACAATGAGCAGTTCTTC
few,TRBV9,TRBJ2-3,14,TRBD1,CASSRTGAGNTQYF,TGTGCCAGCAGCAGGACAGGGGCGGGAAATACGCAGTATTTT
-,TRBV11-2,TRBJ1-2,12,-,CASSLYREGYTF,TGCGCCAGCAGCTTATATCGGGAAGGCTACACCTTC
-,TRBV29-1,TRBJ1-1,12,-,CSADPLRTEAFF,TGCAGCGCAGACCCCCTGAGGACTGAAGCTTTCTTT
many,TRBV29-1,TRBJ2-7,13,TRBD2,CSVRTSGSDEQYF,TGCAGCGTGCGGACTAGCGGGAGTGACGAGCAGTACTTC
-,TRBV6-2/TRBV6-3,TRBJ2-5,13,TRBD2,CASSLAGDETQYF,TGTGCCAGCAGTCTAGCGGGAGACGAGACCCAGTACTTC
-,TRBV7-9,TRBJ1-1,13,-,CASSSRLGGVAFF,TGTGCCAGCAGCTCCAGGTTGGGAGGGGTAGCTTTCTTT
-,TRBV7-8,TRBJ2-3,14,-,CASSFITIRDTQYF,TGTGCCAGCAGCTTCATAACAATAAGAGATACGCAGTATTTT
-,TRBV28,TRBJ2-7,18,TRBD2,CASSSLLEPPGLAPEQYF,TGTGCCAGCAGCTCCCTTCTTGAGCCCCCGGGACTAGCTCCCGAGCAGTACTTC
-,TRBV7-2,TRBJ2-5,13,-,CASSGGNYNEQYF,TGTGCCAGCAGCGGGGGGAACTACAATGAGCAGTACTTC
few,TRBV12-3/TRBV12-4,TRBJ1-4,14,-,CASRNRATNEKLFF,TGTGCCAGCAGAAATAGAGCAACTAATGAAAAACTGTTTTTT
-,TRBV3-1,TRBJ1-2,17,-,CASSQQGGTTDSYGYTF,TGTGCTAGCAGCCAACAAGGGGGAACCACGGACAGCTATGGCTACACCTTC
many,TRBV7-2,TRBJ2-1,13,-,CASSLTSAREQFF,TGTGCCAGCAGCTTAACTAGTGCCCGTGAGCAGTTCTTC
-,TRBV7-2,TRBJ2-1,14,-,CASSRGFSRNEQFF,TGTGCCAGCAGCAGAGGGTTCTCTCGTAATGAGCAGTTCTTC
-,TRBV13,TRBJ1-1,14,-,CASNSRVLRTEAFF,TGTGCCAGCAACAGCAGGGTCCTTCGCACTGAAGCTTTCTTT
-,TRBV4-3,TRBJ2-3,19,-,CASSQDAGNRGSSTDTQYF,TGCGCCAGCAGCCAAGATGCAGGGAATAGGGGATCTAGCACAGATACGCAGTATTTT
-,TRBV3-1,TRBJ2-1,14,-,CASSQPSGAGEQFF,TGTGCCAGCAGCCAACCCTCAGGGGCGGGCGAGCAGTTCTTC
few,TRBV29-1,TRBJ1-1,13,-,CSDRKGRDAEAFF,TGCAGCGACCGAAAGGGCCGGGATGCTGAAGCTTTCTTT
many,TRBV7-3,TRBJ2-3,13,-,CASSLGLGDTQYF,TGTGCCAGCAGCTTAGGGTTAGGAGATACGCAGTATTTT
-,TRBV20-1,TRBJ2-7,16,TRBD2,CSARGRLAEDIYEQYF,TGCAGTGCTAGAGGACGACTAGCGGAGGACATCTACGAGCAGTACTTC
-,TRBV29-1,TRBJ1-2,12,-,CSGDYLNYGYTF,TGCAGCGGAGACTACTTAAACTATGGCTACACCTTC
-,TRBV28,TRBJ1-2,15,-,CASSVPGGAHYGYTF,TGTGCCAGCAGTGTCCCCGGGGGGGCTCACTATGGCTACACCTTC
-,TRBV7-8,TRBJ2-7,16,TRBD2,CASSSRGGSGAYEQYF,TGTGCCAGCAGCTCGAGGGGAGGGTCGGGAGCCTACGAGCAGTACTTC
-,TRBV7-9,TRBJ1-2,17,-,CASSLASLLGGNYGYTF,TGTGCCAGCAGCTTAGCTTCCCTTCTTGGGGGCAACTATGGCTACACCTTC
-,TRBV9,TRBJ2-7,15,TRBD2,CASSGNGTSVAEQYF,TGTGCCAGCAGCGGGAACGGGACTAGCGTCGCCGAGCAGTACTTC
-,TRBV5-1,TRBJ2-7,17,-,CASSEFIDSLTGTEQYF,TGCGCCAGCAGCGAATTTATCGACAGCCTAACCGGGACCGAGCAGTACTTC
few,TRBV11-1,TRBJ2-3,13,-,CASSPGGSRTQYF,TGTGCCAGCAGCCCCGGGGGCTCCCGTACGCAGTATTTT
-,TRBV5-5,TRBJ2-7,14,-,CASSLGRTVYEQYF,TGTGCCAGCAGCTTGGGGAGGACTGTCTACGAGCAGTACTTC
-,TRBV27,TRBJ2-7,15,-,CASSRGDPSSYEQYF,TGTGCCAGCAGCCGCGGCGACCCGAGCTCCTACGAGCAGTACTTC
few,TRBV25-1,TRBJ2-1,13,-,CATREFGRNEQFF,TGTGCCACACGGGAATTTGGGCGCAATGAGCAGTTCTTC
-,TRBV4-2,TRBJ2-3,17,TRBD2,CASSQRPSGLVADTQYF,TGTGCCAGCAGCCAAAGACCTAGCGGGCTTGTCGCAGATACGCAGTATTTT
-,TRBV20-1,TRBJ2-1,12,-,CSASGSANEQFF,TGCAGTGCTAGCGGGAGTGCCAATGAGCAGTTCTTC
once,TRBV12-3/TRBV12-4,TRBJ1-6,14,-,CASSLSDANSPLHF,TGTGCCAGCAGTTTATCCGACGCGAATTCACCCCTCCACTTT
few,TRBV7-2,TRBJ2-5,18,TRBD2,CASSLVTSGAILGVPQYF,TGTGCCAGCAGCTTAGTGACTAGCGGGGCGATCCTTGGGGTGCCCCAGTACTTC
few,TRBV20-1,TRBJ2-5,13,TRBD2,CSATGGSEETQYF,TGCAGTGCCACCGGGGGGTCCGAAGAGACCCAGTACTTC
-,TRBV6-5,TRBJ1-5,13,-,CASSYSYSGPQHF,TGTGCCAGCAGTTACTCGTATTCTGGGCCCCAGCATTTT
few,TRBV3-1,TRBJ2-3,15,-,CASSQEGDTVDTQYF,TGTGCCAGCAGCCAAGAGGGGGACACGGTGGATACGCAGTATTTT
-,TRBV7-2,TRBJ2-5,15,TRBD2,CASSWTSGGGETQYF,TGTGCCAGCAGCTGGACTAGCGGAGGGGGGGAGACCCAGTACTTC
-,TRBV28,TRBJ2-7,14,-,CASTSPVVAYEQYF,TGTGCCAGCACCTCCCCCGTCGTGGCTTACGAGCAGTACTTC
few,TRBV6-1,TRBJ2-1,18,TRBD2,CATSIGAGVKRGRETQFF,TGTGCCACCTCGATCGGAGCGGGGGTTAAGAGAGGGAGGGAGACCCAGTTCTTC
-,TRBV12-3/TRBV12-4,TRBJ1-6,16,-,CASRRQVGARNSPLHF,TGTGCCAGCAGAAGACAGGTCGGGGCTCGTAATTCACCCCTCCACTTT
few,TRBV4-3,TRBJ2-1,14,-,CASGNRGGGNEQFF,TGCGCCAGCGGGAACAGGGGAGGAGGGAATGAGCAGTTCTTC
once,TRBV9,TRBJ2-5,16,-,CASSVGSGGGAETQYF,TGTGCCAGCAGCGTAGGGTCCGGGGGAGGAGCAGAGACCCAGTACTTC
once,TRBV4-1,TRBJ2-7,15,TRBD1,CASSQVLQGDHEQYF,TGCGCCAGCAGCCAAGTTCTTCAGGGGGACCACGAGCAGTACTTC
-,TRBV2,TRBJ2-7,15,-,CASSEGTASSYEQYF,TGTGCCAGCAGTGAGGGGACGGCCAGCTCCTACGAGCAGTACTTC
-,TRBV25-1,TRBJ2-1,16,TRBD2,CASSRDLTSGANEQFF,TGTGCCAGCAGCCGGGATCTAACTAGCGGGGCTAATGAGCAGTTCTTC
-,TRBV29-1,TRBJ2-5,13,-,CSVGWQMEETQYF,TGCAGCGTTGGATGGCAGATGGAAGAGACCCAGTACTTC
-,TRBV15,TRBJ2-2,14,-,CATSRDVSTGELFF,TGTGCCACCAGCAGAGATGTTAGCACCGGGGAGCTGTTTTTT
few,TRBV28,TRBJ2-4,14,TRBD2,CASSGGVEKNIQYF,TGTGCCAGCAGTGGGGGGGTGGAGAAAAACATTCAGTACTTC